These 22 T cell receptor beta chains share one sample of origin, sequenced in a study of neurological immune-mediated disorders. TCRdb re-derived calls from the 5' RACE reads in MiXCR, one entry per CDR3 protein. The table lists about 22,000 distinct CDR3 sequences, less than 11% of them singletons. Sequencing was done on a sample of PBMCs. These receptors came from a woman aged 60-75 years with HTLV-1-associated myelopathy (HAM/TSP).

This clonotype was seen ten or more times. The chain is built from TRBV5-1 and TRBJ2-2; no firm D call. Trimming took off 4 bases at V and 6 bases at J, with 16 bases between the two ends. This CDR3 contains 15 residues. Germline values: CDR1 SGHRS, CDR2 YFSETQ. CDR3 amino acids: CASSPLGGSSGELFF. In nucleotides, the CDR3 is TGCGCCAGCAGCCCGTTGGGCGGTTCGTCCGGGGAGCTGTTTTTT.

This clonotype has ten or more counts. In DNA form, the CDR3 reads TGTGCCAGCAGTTACTCGACGCATTCACCCCTCCACTTT. Its protein is CASSYSTHSPLHF. The chain has TRBV6-5 and TRBJ1-6; D gene unclear. Germline CDR1 and CDR2: MNHEY and SVGAGI. The CDR3 length is 13 residues. Trimming pared 0 bases from V and 8 bases from J, leaving 5 bases between.

This clonotype has ten or more counts. The chain carries TRBV6-5 and TRBJ1-4, with 8 bases fitting TRBD1. The CDR3 spans 12 residues. Germline V gives CDR1 MNHEY, CDR2 SVGAGI. The junction had 3 bases not matched to a gene; V was cut back by 7 bases and J by 8 bases. The CDR3 is CASTRQGEKLFF. The CDR3 coding sequence is TGTGCCAGCACCAGACAGGGGGAAAAACTGTTTTTT.

This clonotype was picked up many times. The chain is built from TRBV5-1 and TRBJ2-3; TRBD2 matches 12 bases. Germline CDR1 reads SGHRS; CDR2 reads YFSETQ. The CDR3 runs 17 residues. V lost 3 bases to trimming and J lost 2 bases; unmatched junction nucleotides: 7. Written as DNA, the CDR3 is TGCGCCAGCAGCTCCAGGACTAGCGGGACGCTCACAGATACGCAGTATTTT. As protein: CASSSRTSGTLTDTQYF.

Ten or more counts support this clonotype. The chain is built from TRBV13 and TRBJ1-3; no clear D gene. The CDR3 is made up of 14 amino acids. V lost 5 bases to trimming and J lost 0 bases, with 8 bases between them. Germline V gene sequence: CDR1 PRHDT, CDR2 FYEKMQ (reference sequence). Here the CDR3 DNA reads TGTGCCAGCAGCCTACAAAGCTCTGGAAACACCATATATTTT. It yields the protein CASSLQSSGNTIYF.

This clonotype was counted many times. The chain recombines TRBV20-1 with TRBJ2-3; D not certain. CDR3 size: 13 residues. CDR1 is DFQATT and CDR2 is SNEGSKA in the germline V gene (reference sequence). The V end lost 2 bases, the J end lost 1 base, and 7 bases lay between the germline ends. CDR3 coding DNA: TGCAGTGCTAGATTGGCGGGCACAGATACGCAGTATTTT. This gives the protein CSARLAGTDTQYF.

The table lists this clonotype with many counts. This rearrangement joins TRBV20-1 to TRBJ2-2; D may be TRBD2 (6 bases). Trimming left V 1 base short and J 7 bases short, with 13 bases between. The CDR3 runs to 14 residues. CDR1 is DFQATT and CDR2 is SNEGSKA in the germline V gene (reference sequence). CDR3 loop: CSARVDGGYGELFF. In DNA form, the CDR3 reads TGCAGTGCTAGAGTGGACGGAGGGTACGGGGAGCTGTTTTTT.

There are many counts of this clonotype. The chain carries TRBV5-1 and TRBJ2-1, with D tentatively TRBD2 (5 bases). Trimming took off 4 bases at V and 9 bases at J, with 8 bases between the two ends. Germline values: CDR1 SGHRS, CDR2 YFSETQ. CDR3 size: 11 residues. CDR3 nucleotide sequence: TGCGCCAGCAGCCTTGGACTTGAGCAGTTCTTC. Its translation is CASSLGLEQFF. Full variable domain (outside the CDR3, taken from reference TRBV5-1 and TRBJ2-1): KAGVTQTPRYLIKTRGQQVTLSCSPISGHRSVSWYQQTPGQGLQFLFEYFSETQRNKGNFPGRFSGRQFSNSRSEMNVSTLELGDSALYLCASSLGLEQFFGPGTRLTVL.

This clonotype has ten or more counts. The rearrangement links TRBV5-1 to TRBJ2-3, with D possibly matching TRBD2 (5 bases). The CDR3 length is 19 residues. Germline CDR1 is SGHRS and CDR2 is YFSETQ. Trimming removed 0 bases at V and 0 bases at J, with 20 bases between. DNA for the CDR3: TGCGCCAGCAGCTTGGCCGACCCGGGTGGAGGTTCTAGCACAGATACGCAGTATTTT. It specifies CASSLADPGGGSSTDTQYF.

This clonotype has a count of ten or more. The rearrangement joins TRBV10-2 to TRBJ2-3; tentative D call: TRBD1 (6 bases). This CDR3 has 13 residues. Trimming removed 7 bases at V and 3 bases at J, with 11 bases between. Germline CDR1 and CDR2: WSHSY and SAAADI. The CDR3 loop reads CASNAGVTDTQYF. As DNA, the CDR3 is TGCGCCAGCAATGCAGGGGTAACAGATACGCAGTATTTT.

V is TRBV30 and J is TRBJ2-1; TRBD2 might be the D (5 bases). Germline assignment: CDR1 GTSNPN and CDR2 SVGIG (reference sequence). With 2 bases removed from V and 6 bases from J, the gap between germline ends came to 17 bases. The CDR3 contains 15 residues. CDR3 sequence reads: CAWSHHFGVVNEQFF. For the CDR3, the DNA is TGTGCCTGGAGTCATCACTTCGGGGTTGTCAATGAGCAGTTCTTC.

This clonotype was detected ten times or more. The rearrangement uses TRBV12-3 or TRBV12-4 and TRBJ2-1, with D maybe TRBD2 (6 bases). CDR3 length: 15 residues. V was clipped by 3 bases and J by 7 bases, with 16 bases between them. In nucleotides, the CDR3 is TGTGCCAGCAGTTTCCCGGGGCGTCGGGGGAATGAGCAGTTCTTC. Residues: CASSFPGRRGNEQFF.

This clonotype is deemed medium-sized (0.01 to 0.1%). V is TRBV20-1 and J is TRBJ2-7; 9 nucleotides agree with TRBD1. Per the germline V gene, CDR1 is DFQATT and CDR2 is SNEGSKA (reference sequence). Trimming removed 0 bases from V and 1 base from J; junction bases left unmatched: 1. CDR3 length: 14 residues. The DNA of the CDR3 is TGCAGTGCTAGAGAGACAGGGGGATCCTACGAGCAGTACTTC. Protein sequence: CSARETGGSYEQYF.

This clonotype was detected a few times. The chain combines TRBV3-1 with TRBJ1-4; D unresolved. The V and J ends lost 4 bases and 8 bases respectively, with 14 bases between them. This CDR3 comprises 14 residues. Germline assignment: CDR1 LGHDT and CDR2 YNNKEL (reference sequence). The CDR3 nucleotides read TGTGCCAGCAGCCCCCGAGGAGGGAGAGAAAAACTGTTTTTT. Residues: CASSPRGGREKLFF. The full variable domain, rest sourced from reference TRBV3-1 and TRBJ1-4, is DTAVSQTPKYLVTQMGNDKSIKCEQNLGHDTMYWYKQDSKKFLKIMFSYNNKELIINETVPNRFSPKSPDKAHLNLHINSLELGDSAVYFCASSPRGGREKLFFGSGTQLSVL.

Many counts were recorded for this clonotype. The J gene is TRBJ2-1, the V gene TRBV20-1, with 7 bases aligning to TRBD2. Germline assignment: CDR1 DFQATT and CDR2 SNEGSKA (reference sequence). The CDR3 sequence is 13 residues long. With V trimmed by 3 bases and J by 6 bases, 5 bases remained unmatched. CDR3 amino acids: CSASSIAGNEQFF. Written as DNA, the CDR3 is TGCAGTGCTAGTAGTATAGCGGGCAATGAGCAGTTCTTC.

In this sample, this clonotype turned up many times. This chain uses TRBV5-1 with TRBJ2-7, with 7 bases identical to TRBD1. The germline CDR1 and CDR2 sequences are SGHRS and YFSETQ. The CDR3 is 16 residues long. V shed 4 bases, J shed 0 bases, and the junction held 10 bases outside the gene matches. CDR3 sequence (DNA): TGCGCCAGCAGCCCCCTGGACAGGACGAGCTCCTACGAGCAGTACTTC. Translating it yields CASSPLDRTSSYEQYF.

Many counts were recorded for this clonotype. V gene TRBV20-1 combines with J gene TRBJ2-1; the match to TRBD1 covers 9 bases. The CDR3 is made up of 13 amino acids. V shed 0 bases, J shed 12 bases, and the junction held 6 bases outside the gene matches. Looked up from germline, CDR1 is DFQATT and CDR2 is SNEGSKA (reference sequence). The CDR3 DNA sequence: TGCAGTGCTAGAGATCGGGGGGACAGGGCGCAGTTCTTC. Translation: CSARDRGDRAQFF.

This clonotype was recorded at least ten times. The J gene is TRBJ2-1, the V gene TRBV12-3 or TRBV12-4, with TRBD2 as a possible D gene (6 bases). CDR3 length: 13 residues. V lost 7 bases to trimming and J lost 7 bases, with 14 bases between them. CDR3 bases: TGTGCCAGCACACCGGGGACTTATAATGAGCAGTTCTTC. This codes for CASTPGTYNEQFF.

In its sample, this clonotype was seen many times. This sequence joins TRBV2 and TRBJ1-6; D may be TRBD1 (6 bases). In germline, CDR1 is SNHLY, CDR2 FYNNEI. V shed 11 bases and J shed 3 bases, with 11 bases lying between them. The CDR3 is 13 residues long. In DNA form, the CDR3 reads TGTGCCGGAAGGACAGACTATAATTCACCCCTCCACTTT. Amino acid sequence: CAGRTDYNSPLHF.

This clonotype came up many times. The chain carries TRBV20-1 and TRBJ2-2; 7 bases line up with TRBD2. Per the germline V gene, CDR1 is DFQATT and CDR2 is SNEGSKA (reference sequence). The CDR3 length is 14 residues. Trimming removed 3 bases from V and 4 bases from J; junction bases left unmatched: 5. CDR3 DNA sequence: TGCAGTGCTAGCCCAGCGGGGAGCACCGGGGAGCTGTTTTTT. Amino acid sequence: CSASPAGSTGELFF.

This clonotype rates as medium-sized. The V and J genes are TRBV20-1 and TRBJ1-5, with TRBD1 as a possible D gene (6 bases). CDR1 and CDR2 from the germline V gene are DFQATT and SNEGSKA (reference sequence). The CDR3 length is 13 residues. V was clipped by 6 bases and J by 10 bases, with 19 bases between them. The CDR3 spells CSAEGPDRRPQHF. The CDR3 nucleotides are TGCAGTGCCGAGGGGCCGGACAGAAGACCCCAGCATTTT.

This clonotype was counted ten times or more. J is TRBJ1-2 and V is TRBV14; D is unresolved. CDR3 length: 15 amino acids. V lost 4 bases and J 7 bases, leaving 19 bases between the germline ends. Germline CDR1 and CDR2: SGHDN and FVKESK. CDR3 protein: CASSPTWSVARGYTF. The CDR3 DNA reads TGTGCCAGCAGCCCCACTTGGTCCGTCGCTCGTGGCTACACCTTC.